The source of this T cell receptor beta chain is a study of T-cell memory formation after mild COVID-19. At the level of the study: Largely donor-specific sequence clusters came from two donors. General study findings and limits: Pre-infection memory carried some responding clones, suggesting that cross-reactive memory joined.

CDR3 size: 13 residues. Germline loops: CDR1 SGHAT, CDR2 FQNNGV. V was clipped by 8 bases and J by 5 bases, with 12 bases between them. TCR alpha and TCR beta cDNA libraries with sample barcodes and UMIs came from 5'RACE using constant-segment primers. TCRdb re-called the 5' RACE reads with MiXCR, one entry per CDR3 protein. Among some 450,000 distinct CDR3 sequences, 20% were seen once, and the ten largest hold approximately 8.1%. A few counts support this clonotype. The target antigen is unknown. The sequencing input was PBMCs or a T cell subset sorted from them (not recorded which). This rearrangement joins TRBV11-2 to TRBJ2-2, with TRBD2 as a possible D gene (7 bases). The receptor comes from an adult woman who had mild COVID-19 (a few samples of this study predate the infection). Cell type and time point are not known. DNA for the CDR3: TGTGCCAGCCCAAAGGGGGGGACCGGGGAGCTGTTTTTT. This gives the protein CASPKGGTGELFF.